The clone carrying this T cell receptor (beta chain) was counted ten times or more. Its antigen is unidentified. Uncontrolled infections, pregnancy, lactation or other autoimmune diseases led to patient exclusion. These data originate in a study of Graves' ophthalmopathy and Graves' hyperthyroidism. Study conclusions and caveats: Ophthalmopathy versus stable hyperthyroidism: 13-signature model gave less than 90% sensitivity, around 81% specificity.

V dropped 1 base and J dropped 0 bases, with 9 bases sitting between them. CDR1 MGHRA and CDR2 YSYEKL come from the germline V gene. This CDR3 spans 15 amino acids. RNA transcripts yielded amplified TCR beta CDR3 regions. RT-PCR in the first round used HTBI primers; a second-round multiplex PCR followed. TCRdb processed the multiplex PCR reads anew with MiXCR; each CDR3 protein has one entry. Altogether 350,000 or so distinct CDR3 sequences are present, 15% to 20% being singletons, with the ten largest covering around 12%. This sequence was found in an adult man with Graves' ophthalmopathy. Sequencing was performed on peripheral blood. The rearrangement links TRBV4-1 to TRBJ1-1; D is possibly TRBD1 (5 bases). CDR3 in amino acids: CASSQGGYMNTEAFF. The DNA for the CDR3 is TGCGCCAGCAGCCAAGGGGGCTACATGAACACTGAAGCTTTCTTT.